This TCR beta chain was obtained from a study of T cell changes during pregnancy in multiple sclerosis. Per germline, CDR1 SGDLS and CDR2 YYNGEE. V shed 0 bases, J shed 7 bases, and the junction held 7 bases outside the gene matches. This CDR3 has 15 amino acids. This clone was counted a few times. Only in-frame clones appear in the TCRdb table, and some are missing; sequencing was by immunoSEQ multiplex PCR. The data contain around 33,000 clones, approximately 90% of them singletons. The receptor's source is a female donor with multiple sclerosis, enrolled in a pregnancy study. Sequencing used CD8+ T cells from peripheral blood mononuclear cells, obtained in the third trimester of pregnancy. The chain combines TRBV9 with TRBJ2-7, with 10 bases matching TRBD1. The CDR3 DNA sequence: TGTGCCAGCAGCGTAGCCCCGGGACAGGGGCAAGAGCAGTACTTC. This translates into CASSVAPGQGQEQYF.